This T cell receptor (beta chain) was identified during a study of shared clonotypes between healthy human individuals. The V segment lost 1 base and the J segment 3 bases; nucleotides outside the gene matches: 3. This CDR3 is 15 amino acids long. The germline gives CDR1 WSHSY, CDR2 SAAADI. Repertoires were generated with immunoSEQ multiplex PCR, while TCRdb's copy carries only in-frame clones and drops some. The sample records 1,400,000 or so clones, roughly 98.5% being singletons. The TCR sequence derives from a man aged 25-45 years in good health. The chain uses TRBV10-2 and TRBJ1-2, with TRBD1 matching 9 bases. Source material: naive CD4+ T cells sorted from blood. Subset reported: CD45RA+ positively selected. The chain's CDR3 is CASSEWGQGDYGYTF. Written as DNA, the CDR3 is TGCGCCAGCAGTGAGTGGGGACAGGGAGACTATGGCTACACCTTC.